This is a list of T cell receptor beta chains from one sample in a study of T cells after yellow fever vaccination. TCRdb analysed the 5' RACE reads with MiXCR anew, one entry per CDR3 protein. The sample lists 65,000 to 70,000 distinct CDR3 sequences; around 6.2% were seen once. Source: CD4+ T cells sorted from PBMCs, taken more than 14 days after the first yellow fever vaccination. The receptor source for this set is a man younger than 30 who received the YFV17D yellow fever vaccine. CDR3s include the opening cysteine and the closing phenylalanine or tryptophan. Fields, in order: clone size, V gene, J gene, CDR3 length, D gene, CDR3 protein, CDR3 DNA. A D gene is named only where the DNA matches it firmly. Expanded clones get a size class; other rows say once, few or many, or leave the size out.

clone size: many
V gene: TRBV20-1
J gene: TRBJ1-1
CDR3 length: 8
D gene: -
CDR3 protein: CSAPEAFF
CDR3 DNA: TGCAGTGCCCCTGAAGCTTTCTTT

clone size: -
V gene: TRBV5-1
J gene: TRBJ1-1
CDR3 length: 13
D gene: -
CDR3 protein: CASGENSNTEAFF
CDR3 DNA: TGCGCCAGCGGAGAAAATTCGAACACTGAAGCTTTCTTT

clone size: many
V gene: TRBV29-1
J gene: TRBJ1-1
CDR3 length: 13
D gene: TRBD1
CDR3 protein: CSVRTGRWTEAFF
CDR3 DNA: TGCAGCGTTCGGACAGGGCGTTGGACTGAAGCTTTCTTT

clone size: many
V gene: TRBV7-2
J gene: TRBJ1-1
CDR3 length: 15
D gene: TRBD1
CDR3 protein: CASSTRDRVYTEAFF
CDR3 DNA: TGTGCCAGCAGCACCCGGGACAGGGTTTATACTGAAGCTTTCTTT

clone size: many
V gene: TRBV20-1
J gene: TRBJ2-3
CDR3 length: 15
D gene: -
CDR3 protein: CSARRRDRTIHTQYF
CDR3 DNA: TGCAGTGCTCGACGACGAGACAGAACTATACATACGCAGTATTTT

clone size: many
V gene: TRBV5-5
J gene: TRBJ2-2
CDR3 length: 12
D gene: -
CDR3 protein: CASSLYIGELFF
CDR3 DNA: TGTGCCAGCAGCTTGTATATCGGGGAGCTGTTTTTT

clone size: many
V gene: TRBV20-1
J gene: TRBJ1-1
CDR3 length: 14
D gene: TRBD1
CDR3 protein: CSAHRGPGDTEAFF
CDR3 DNA: TGCAGTGCTCACAGGGGGCCAGGGGACACTGAAGCTTTCTTT

clone size: many
V gene: TRBV7-2
J gene: TRBJ1-5
CDR3 length: 15
D gene: TRBD1
CDR3 protein: CASSPDRGPGQPQHF
CDR3 DNA: TGTGCCAGCAGTCCCGACAGGGGGCCCGGGCAGCCCCAGCATTTT

clone size: -
V gene: TRBV5-1
J gene: TRBJ2-1
CDR3 length: 13
D gene: TRBD1
CDR3 protein: CASSMGQSREQFF
CDR3 DNA: TGCGCCAGCAGCATGGGACAGAGTAGGGAGCAGTTCTTC

clone size: -
V gene: TRBV6-2/TRBV6-3
J gene: TRBJ1-2
CDR3 length: 14
D gene: TRBD1
CDR3 protein: CASQPTDRNYGYTF
CDR3 DNA: TGTGCCAGTCAACCGACGGACAGGAACTATGGCTACACCTTC

clone size: -
V gene: TRBV18
J gene: TRBJ1-2
CDR3 length: 14
D gene: -
CDR3 protein: CASSPSAGESGYTF
CDR3 DNA: TGTGCCAGCTCACCATCTGCGGGGGAGAGTGGCTACACCTTC